This TCR beta chain was retrieved from a study of T cells in Graves' hyperthyroidism and ophthalmopathy. The sample holds many counts of this clonotype. Amplified TCR beta CDR3 regions came from RNA transcripts. Researchers ran a first-round RT-PCR on the TCR CDR3 using the HTBI primer set. TCRdb re-called the multiplex PCR reads with MiXCR, one entry per CDR3 protein. The sample consists of a few hundred thousand distinct CDR3 sequences, about 20% of them appearing once. What was sequenced was blood. This TCR was sampled from a woman in her seventies with Graves' ophthalmopathy.

This CDR3 reads CASSPTGTRGSYEQYF. CDR3 DNA: TGTGCCAGCAGTCCAACGGGAACCAGAGGATCCTACGAGCAGTACTTC. The gene calls are TRBV27 and TRBJ2-7, with a possible D match to TRBD2 (5 bases). This CDR3 region has 16 residues. The V end was cut by 5 bases, the J end by 1 base, with 18 bases between. Per the germline V gene, CDR1 is MNHEY and CDR2 is SMNVEV (reference sequence).